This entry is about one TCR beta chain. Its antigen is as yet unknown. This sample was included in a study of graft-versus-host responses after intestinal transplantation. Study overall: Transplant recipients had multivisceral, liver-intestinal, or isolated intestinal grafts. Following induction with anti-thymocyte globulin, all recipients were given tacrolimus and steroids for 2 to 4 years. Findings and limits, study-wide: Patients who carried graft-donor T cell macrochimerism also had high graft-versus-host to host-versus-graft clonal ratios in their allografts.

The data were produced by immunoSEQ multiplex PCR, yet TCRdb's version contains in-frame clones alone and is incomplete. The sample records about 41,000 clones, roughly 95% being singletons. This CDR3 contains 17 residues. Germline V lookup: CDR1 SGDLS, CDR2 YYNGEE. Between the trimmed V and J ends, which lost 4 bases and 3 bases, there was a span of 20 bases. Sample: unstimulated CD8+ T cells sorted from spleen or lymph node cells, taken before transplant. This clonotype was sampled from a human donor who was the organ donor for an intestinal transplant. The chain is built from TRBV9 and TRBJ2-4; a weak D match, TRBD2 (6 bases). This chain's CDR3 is CASSPLGGWIDKNIQYF. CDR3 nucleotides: TGTGCCAGCAGCCCCTTGGGGGGTTGGATTGACAAAAACATTCAGTACTTC.